Below, 13 T cell receptor beta chains from the same sample are listed, as sequenced in a study of blood T cells in healthy people across ages (dated by TCRdb to about 2015). Libraries came from 5' RACE. Reads for this sample came from an Illumina HiSeq 2500. The second PCR ran for roughly 7 to 11 cycles and used a J-beta primer mix along with a sample-barcoded 5' primer. TCRdb reprocessed the public reads (quality trimming at Q25 with fastp, clone calling with MiXCR) and kept in-frame beta chains. When rows share a CDR3 protein, they turn into one entry using the most common DNA and genes. A total of roughly 800,000 distinct CDR3 sequences appear in this sample, about 48% of them only once. Roughly 37% of the sample is taken by the ten largest. Sequencing was performed on blood. The receptor source for this set is an elderly man in good health.

V and J are TRBV7-2 and TRBJ2-7; no definite D call. Deletions cut 4 bases from V and 5 bases from J, with 9 bases between. The CDR3 is 12 residues long. From germline, CDR1 is SGHTA and CDR2 FQGNSA. CDR3 bases: TGTGCCAGCAGCTCCCCTCCCAACGAGCAGTACTTC. Amino acids: CASSSPPNEQYF.

The genes are TRBV13 and TRBJ1-5; no clear D. CDR1 PRHDT and CDR2 FYEKMQ come from the germline V gene (reference sequence). Trimming removed 10 bases at V and 0 bases at J, with 13 bases between. The CDR3 runs to 14 residues. CDR3 sequence: CAIEAGYSNQPQHF. As DNA, the CDR3 is TGTGCCATCGAGGCTGGGTATAGCAATCAGCCCCAGCATTTT. Full variable domain (rest looked up from reference TRBV13 and TRBJ1-5): AAGVIQSPRHLIKEKRETATLKCYPIPRHDTVYWYQQGPGQDPQFLISFYEKMQSDKGSIPDRFSAQQFSDYHSELNMSSLELGDSALYFCAIEAGYSNQPQHFGDGTRLSIL.

This clonotype was seen a handful of times. This rearrangement joins TRBV14 to TRBJ2-1; TRBD2 matches 11 bases. The V segment lost 8 bases and the J segment 1 base; nucleotides outside the gene matches: 4. From germline, CDR1 is SGHDN and CDR2 FVKESK. This CDR3 has 15 amino acids. Written as DNA, the CDR3 is TGTGCCAGCGGGTGGACTAGCGGGTCCTACAATGAGCAGTTCTTC. This gives the protein CASGWTSGSYNEQFF.

This clonotype was observed a single time. V usage is TRBV28 and J usage is TRBJ2-4; D is unclear. This CDR3 contains 12 residues. Trimming took 1 base from V and 6 from J, leaving 4 bases between them. In germline, CDR1 is MDHEN, CDR2 SYDVKM. CDR3 in DNA: TGTGCCAGCAGTTTATCCAGAAACATTCAGTACTTC. It yields the protein CASSLSRNIQYF.

The chain is built from TRBV27 and TRBJ2-7, with D perhaps TRBD2 (5 bases). Between the trimmed V and J ends, which lost 4 bases and 1 base, there was a span of 17 bases. The CDR3 is made up of 16 amino acids. Germline V CDR1 and CDR2: MNHEY, SMNVEV (reference sequence). CDR3 DNA: TGTGCCAGCAGTTCACCTGCCGGGGTAGGATCCTACGAGCAGTACTTC. It codes for CASSSPAGVGSYEQYF.

The chain couples TRBV5-1 to TRBJ2-5; D uncertain. The V gene lost 3 bases and the J gene lost 4 bases, with 16 bases spanning the gap. The V gene's germline CDR1 is SGHRS and CDR2 YFSETQ. There are 15 residues in the CDR3. DNA of the CDR3: TGCGCCAGCAGCTCTTCGGCCGGGCCAGGAGAGACCCAGTACTTC. This translates into CASSSSAGPGETQYF.

This clonotype was seen many times. The CDR3 DNA sequence: TGTGCCAGCAGCAGAGGGACAGTGGACCACGAGTTCTTC. It translates to CASSRGTVDHEFF. The gene calls are TRBV7-8 and TRBJ2-1; 7 nucleotides agree with TRBD1. Losses at the gene ends were 5 bases for V and 14 bases for J; bases not matched to a gene: 12. Germline CDR1 reads SGHVS; CDR2 reads FQNEAQ. The CDR3 covers 13 residues.

The chain carries TRBV24-1 and TRBJ2-3; possibly TRBD2 for D (5 bases). V lost 3 bases, J lost 1 base, and 13 bases lay in between. The CDR3 runs to 16 residues. Germline V lookup: CDR1 KGHDR, CDR2 SFDVKD. Here the CDR3 reads CATSDRPAEGTDTQYF. The CDR3 bases are TGTGCCACCAGTGATCGCCCAGCGGAGGGCACAGATACGCAGTATTTT.

The V call is TRBV7-2, the J call TRBJ1-2; a weak D match, TRBD1 (5 bases). The CDR3 loop spans 13 amino acids. CDR1 and CDR2 (germline): SGHTA, FQGNSA. Trimming took off 1 base at V and 8 bases at J, with 11 bases between the two ends. CDR3 protein: CASSLGGGRGYTF. CDR3 in DNA: TGTGCCAGCAGCTTAGGGGGGGGACGGGGCTACACCTTC.

For this clonotype: This could be a read error, since a much larger clone is one nucleotide away. This chain joins TRBV4-1 and TRBJ2-7, with TRBD2 identical over 12 bases. This CDR3 is built from 15 residues. CDR1 is MGHRA and CDR2 is YSYEKL in the germline V gene. V lost 2 bases, J lost 8 bases, and 7 bases stayed unmatched. In DNA form, the CDR3 reads TGCGCCAGCAGCCAACCGACTAGCGGGAGAGTCAAGCAGTACTTC. Amino acid sequence: CASSQPTSGRVKQYF.

This clonotype was seen a handful of times. The rearrangement links TRBV29-1 to TRBJ2-7, with 9 bases fitting TRBD1. V dropped 1 base and J dropped 2; count of bases not matched to a gene: 6. The germline gives CDR1 SQVTM, CDR2 ANQGSEA. CDR3 length: 15 amino acids. The CDR3 is CSVEVGRQGAYEQYF. The CDR3 DNA follows: TGCAGCGTTGAAGTGGGGCGACAGGGGGCCTACGAGCAGTACTTC.

The gene calls are TRBV7-2 and TRBJ2-7, with D possibly being TRBD2 (6 bases). The CDR3 covers 13 residues. Germline CDR1 is SGHTA and CDR2 is FQGNSA. Between the trimmed V and J ends, which lost 5 bases and 4 bases, there was a span of 12 bases. In nucleotides, the CDR3 is TGTGCCAGCAGCGCCGGGAGTTTGTACGAGCAGTACTTC. Amino acids: CASSAGSLYEQYF.

This clonotype has more than one count but fewer than ten. V is TRBV24-1 and J is TRBJ1-1; 7 bases are a match to TRBD1. The V and J ends lost 3 bases and 0 bases, in that order; junction bases with no gene match: 3. The germline gives CDR1 KGHDR, CDR2 SFDVKD. CDR3 size: 15 residues. The CDR3 coding sequence is TGTGCCACCAGTGATCACAGGGGCATGAACACTGAAGCTTTCTTT. As protein: CATSDHRGMNTEAFF.